The 22 T cell receptor beta chains in this list originate from one sample, sequenced in a study of OX40 agonist ivuxolimab in advanced cancers. The repertoire was sequenced with immunoSEQ multiplex PCR; TCRdb's copy has only in-frame clones and lacks some. This sample yields approximately 70,000 clones, of which about 90% are seen a single time; 1.3% belongs to the top ten. The material was CD4+ or CD8+ T cells sorted from blood, obtained in a trial of the OX40 agonist ivuxolimab. Receptor source: an adult with an advanced solid tumor such as melanoma, head and neck, liver or kidney cancer.

The count of this clone is one. The V call is TRBV2, the J call TRBJ1-1, with a weak D call TRBD1 (5 bases). CDR3 length equals 13 residues. CDR1 and CDR2 from the germline V gene are SNHLY and FYNNEI. Trimming removed 6 bases from V and 2 bases from J, with 10 bases in between. DNA for the CDR3: TGTGCCAGCAGGGGGGACGCAAACACTGAAGCTTTCTTT. As protein: CASRGDANTEAFF.

This chain joins TRBV25-1 and TRBJ1-4; D is unclear. Trimming removed 6 bases from V and 11 bases from J, with 19 bases in between. Germline CDR1 is MGHDK and CDR2 is SYGVNS. This CDR3 contains 14 residues. In DNA, the CDR3 is TGTGCCAGCAGCGAAGACGGTGGATTGTGGAAACTGTTTTTT. The encoded protein is CASSEDGGLWKLFF.

The V gene is TRBV20-1, the J gene TRBJ2-3, with D unresolved. V lost 3 bases to trimming and J lost 2 bases, with 0 bases between them. CDR3 length equals 10 residues. CDR1 DFQATT and CDR2 SNEGSKA come from the germline V gene (reference sequence). The DNA of the CDR3 is TGCAGTGCTAGCACAGATACGCAGTATTTT. Translating it yields CSASTDTQYF.

The J gene is TRBJ2-3, the V gene TRBV6-5, with TRBD2 matching 8 bases. This CDR3 has 14 residues. Germline V gene lookup returns CDR1 MNHEY and CDR2 SVGAGI. The J segment lost 7 bases and the V segment lost 6 bases, leaving 9 bases of the junction unmatched. The CDR3 DNA follows: TGTGCCAGCAGGACGGGCGGGGGGCCTTATACGCAGTATTTT. Amino acids: CASRTGGGPYTQYF.

This chain links TRBV15 with TRBJ2-4; D may be TRBD1 (5 bases). There are 16 residues in the CDR3. Trimming took 0 bases from V and 6 from J, leaving 15 bases between them. Germline loops: CDR1 LNHNV, CDR2 YYDKDF (reference sequence). This CDR3 is CATSRDGRERGNIQYF. Written as DNA, the CDR3 is TGTGCCACCAGCAGAGATGGCAGGGAAAGAGGAAACATTCAGTACTTC.

The rearrangement links TRBV11-2 to TRBJ2-3; D gene unclear. The CDR3 consists of 11 residues. Per germline, CDR1 SGHAT and CDR2 FQNNGV. V dropped 3 bases and J dropped 6 bases, with 4 bases sitting between them. CDR3 residues: CASSFRDTQYF. As DNA, the CDR3 is TGTGCCAGCAGCTTCAGGGATACGCAGTATTTT. Variable domain in full (rest from reference TRBV11-2 and TRBJ2-3): EAGVAQSPRYKIIEKRQSVAFWCNPISGHATLYWYQQILGQGPKLLIQFQNNGVVDDSQLPKDRFSAERLKGVDSTLKIQPAKLEDSAVYLCASSFRDTQYFGPGTRLTVL.

This chain joins TRBV5-1 and TRBJ1-2; D ambiguous. The V end was cut by 3 bases, the J end by 2 bases, with 14 bases between. The germline V gene has CDR1 SGHRS and CDR2 YFSETQ. The CDR3 has 15 amino acids. The CDR3 here is CASSSAQRTNYGYTF. Here the CDR3 DNA reads TGCGCCAGCAGCTCCGCCCAGAGGACCAACTATGGCTACACCTTC.

This clone came up once. The genes are TRBV11-2 and TRBJ2-3; unclear D gene. In germline, CDR1 is SGHAT, CDR2 FQNNGV. The CDR3 is 15 residues long. The V gene lost 5 bases and the J gene lost 2 bases, with 14 bases spanning the gap. CDR3 residues: CASSTIADLTDTQYF. CDR3 coding DNA: TGTGCCAGCAGCACCATAGCAGACCTCACAGATACGCAGTATTTT.

The chain carries TRBV5-4 and TRBJ2-5; perhaps TRBD2 as D (5 bases). CDR3 length: 13 amino acids. Germline CDR1 and CDR2: SGHNT and YYREEE (reference sequence). V lost 7 bases, J lost 5 bases, and 15 bases lay in between. CDR3 in DNA: TGTGCCAGCGGCCCCCGCGGCGGGGAGACCCAGTACTTC. Translating it yields CASGPRGGETQYF. Filled out from reference TRBV5-4 and TRBJ2-5, the complete variable domain reads ETGVTQSPTHLIKTRGQQVTLRCSSQSGHNTVSWYQQALGQGPQFIFQYYREEENGRGNFPPRFSGLQFPNYSSELNVNALELDDSALYLCASGPRGGETQYFGPGTRLLVL.

The chain uses TRBV9 and TRBJ2-2; D remains unclear. The CDR3 spans 14 residues. Germline CDR1 and CDR2: SGDLS and YYNGEE. Trimming left V 0 bases short and J 2 bases short, with 5 bases between. The CDR3 DNA follows: TGTGCCAGCAGCGTAGTCGCTAACACCGGGGAGCTGTTTTTT. Translated: CASSVVANTGELFF.

This chain's CDR3 is CASSLIGETQYF. In DNA form, the CDR3 reads TGTGCCAGCAGCCTAATCGGGGAGACCCAGTACTTC. The V call is TRBV7-9, the J call TRBJ2-5; no clear D. V lost 5 bases and J 5 bases, leaving 9 bases between the germline ends. CDR3 length equals 12 residues. Germline V gene data show CDR1 as SEHNR and CDR2 as FQNEAQ (reference sequence). Supplemented by reference TRBV7-9 and TRBJ2-5, the full variable domain reads DTGVSQNPRHKITKRGQNVTFRCDPISEHNRLYWYRQTLGQGPEFLTYFQNEAQLEKSRLLSDRFSAERPKGSFSTLEIQRTEQGDSAMYLCASSLIGETQYFGPGTRLLVL.

The J gene is TRBJ1-3, the V gene TRBV13, with D unclear. The CDR3 runs to 14 residues. Between the trimmed V and J ends, which lost 3 bases and 6 bases, there was a span of 12 bases. The V gene's germline CDR1 is PRHDT and CDR2 FYEKMQ (reference sequence). CDR3 residues: CASSFGNTENTIYF. CDR3 bases: TGTGCCAGCAGCTTCGGCAACACGGAAAACACCATATATTTT.

V and J are TRBV9 and TRBJ2-3; perhaps TRBD2 as D (6 bases). The CDR3 totals 15 residues. V was shortened by 4 bases and J by 4 bases, with 16 bases between the two germline ends. Germline V lookup: CDR1 SGDLS, CDR2 YYNGEE. CDR3 protein: CASSSRGEAPDTQYF. The CDR3 DNA sequence: TGTGCCAGCAGCAGTCGAGGGGAGGCCCCAGATACGCAGTATTTT.

The genes are TRBV19 and TRBJ2-5; D is perhaps TRBD1 or TRBD2 (5 bases each). The germline gives CDR1 LNHDA, CDR2 SQIVND (reference sequence). The CDR3 loop spans 14 amino acids. Between the trimmed V and J ends, which lost 3 bases and 2 bases, there was a span of 10 bases. The CDR3 spells CASSIGTGQETQYF. Here the CDR3 DNA reads TGTGCCAGTAGTATTGGGACCGGACAAGAGACCCAGTACTTC.

This clone has a handful of counts. The V gene is TRBV7-8, the J gene TRBJ2-7; 11 positions agree with TRBD2. V lost 1 base and J lost 6; bases outside the gene matches: 8. CDR3 length: 16 amino acids. The germline CDR1 and CDR2 sequences are SGHVS and FQNEAQ. The CDR3 bases are TGTGCCAGCAGCTTAGTAACTAGCGGGAGATCTTCCGAGCAGTACTTC. This translates into CASSLVTSGRSSEQYF.

V usage is TRBV28 and J usage is TRBJ2-7; 10 nucleotides align to TRBD1. The V gene's germline CDR1 is MDHEN and CDR2 SYDVKM. Unmatched junction bases numbered 8, after V lost 4 bases and J lost 2 bases. The CDR3 is 16 amino acids. CDR3: CASSWTPGTGAYEQYF. In DNA, the CDR3 is TGTGCCAGCAGTTGGACCCCCGGGACAGGGGCCTACGAGCAGTACTTC.

J is TRBJ2-5 and V is TRBV5-1; possibly TRBD1 for D (5 bases). The CDR3 has 16 amino acids. Germline-derived CDR1 and CDR2 are SGHRS and YFSETQ. Trimming shortened V by 0 bases and J by 2 bases, and 14 bases separated the two germline ends. This CDR3 is CASSLASGQGQETQYF. For the CDR3, the DNA is TGCGCCAGCAGCTTGGCCTCCGGGCAGGGACAAGAGACCCAGTACTTC.

The chain is built from TRBV5-4 and TRBJ1-2; the match to TRBD1 covers 9 bases. CDR1 SGHNT and CDR2 YYREEE come from the germline V gene (reference sequence). Losses at the gene ends were 0 bases for V and 4 bases for J; bases not matched to a gene: 1. CDR3 length: 14 residues. CDR3 sequence: CASSLDRGPYGYTF. Here the CDR3 DNA reads TGTGCCAGCAGCTTGGACAGGGGGCCCTATGGCTACACCTTC.

The rearrangement joins TRBV4-2 to TRBJ2-5; possibly TRBD2 for D (5 bases). V lost 4 bases to trimming and J lost 4 bases, with 22 bases between them. The length of the CDR3 is 17 residues. From germline, CDR1 is LGHNA and CDR2 YNFKEQ. The CDR3 region has the DNA TGTGCCAGCAGCCTCACAACTAGTGACTCACGGTCAGAGACCCAGTACTTC. Residues: CASSLTTSDSRSETQYF.

The J gene is TRBJ1-4, the V gene TRBV6-1; D unclear. Between the trimmed V and J ends, which lost 7 bases and 8 bases, there was a span of 14 bases. CDR1 is MNHNS and CDR2 is SASEGT in the germline V gene. The CDR3 runs 13 residues. CDR3 residues: CASKGTLGEKLFF. The CDR3 DNA is TGTGCCAGCAAGGGCACCTTGGGGGAAAAACTGTTTTTT.

The chain links TRBV5-1 to TRBJ1-1; 7 positions agree with TRBD1. The CDR3 contains 12 residues. Germline V gives CDR1 SGHRS, CDR2 YFSETQ. After removal of 4 bases from V and 5 bases from J, the junction contained 2 bases not matched to a gene. DNA for the CDR3: TGCGCCAGCAGCCGACAGGGAACTGAAGCTTTCTTT. It encodes CASSRQGTEAFF.

This clone has a count of ten or more. This rearrangement joins TRBV19 to TRBJ2-7; 7 bases line up with TRBD2. Germline loops: CDR1 LNHDA, CDR2 SQIVND (reference sequence). CDR3 length: 13 amino acids. Germline trimming cut 6 bases from V and 5 bases from J; bases unmatched to any gene: 7. The CDR3 bases are TGTGCCAGTAGGGGCTTCGGGAGGCACGAGCAGTACTTC. Its protein product is CASRGFGRHEQYF.